This T cell receptor (beta chain) was captured by sequencing in a study of blood T cell repertoires in COVID-19. Whole-study context: Sources were T cells, B-cell-depleted T cells, or PBMCs; the material itself was cDNA or gDNA.

The V gene lost 3 bases and the J gene lost 3 bases, with 15 bases spanning the gap. From germline, CDR1 is MGHRA and CDR2 YSYEKL. The CDR3 extends over 15 amino acids. The method was immunoSEQ multiplex PCR; TCRdb's version includes in-frame clones alone and lacks a portion of them. The sample carries fewer than 350,000 clones, 80% to 95% recorded once. The chain recombines TRBV4-1 with TRBJ2-7; possible D gene TRBD1, 6 bases. This receptor was identified in a woman in her twenties or thirties with COVID-19, enrolled during active disease. The source material was peripheral blood. The chain's CDR3 is CASSHQQGERYEQYF. Written as DNA, the CDR3 is TGCGCCAGCAGCCACCAACAGGGAGAACGCTACGAGCAGTACTTC.